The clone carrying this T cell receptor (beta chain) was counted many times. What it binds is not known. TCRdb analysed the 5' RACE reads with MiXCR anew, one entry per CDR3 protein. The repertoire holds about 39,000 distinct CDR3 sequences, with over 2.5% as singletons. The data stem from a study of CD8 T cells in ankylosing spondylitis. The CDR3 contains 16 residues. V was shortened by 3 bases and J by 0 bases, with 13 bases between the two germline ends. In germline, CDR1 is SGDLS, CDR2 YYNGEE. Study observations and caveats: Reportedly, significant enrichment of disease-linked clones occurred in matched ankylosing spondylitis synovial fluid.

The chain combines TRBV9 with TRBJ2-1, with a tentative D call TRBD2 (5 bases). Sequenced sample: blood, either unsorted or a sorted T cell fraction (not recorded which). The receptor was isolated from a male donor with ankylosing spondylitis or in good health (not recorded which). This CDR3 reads CASSGGSGSSYNEQFF. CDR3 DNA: TGTGCCAGCAGCGGGGGAAGCGGCAGCTCCTACAATGAGCAGTTCTTC. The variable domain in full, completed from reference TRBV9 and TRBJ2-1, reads DSGVTQTPKHLITATGQRVTLRCSPRSGDLSVYWYQQSLDQGLQFLIQYYNGEERAKGNILERFSAQQFPDLHSELNLSSLELGDSALYFCASSGGSGSSYNEQFFGPGTRLTVL.